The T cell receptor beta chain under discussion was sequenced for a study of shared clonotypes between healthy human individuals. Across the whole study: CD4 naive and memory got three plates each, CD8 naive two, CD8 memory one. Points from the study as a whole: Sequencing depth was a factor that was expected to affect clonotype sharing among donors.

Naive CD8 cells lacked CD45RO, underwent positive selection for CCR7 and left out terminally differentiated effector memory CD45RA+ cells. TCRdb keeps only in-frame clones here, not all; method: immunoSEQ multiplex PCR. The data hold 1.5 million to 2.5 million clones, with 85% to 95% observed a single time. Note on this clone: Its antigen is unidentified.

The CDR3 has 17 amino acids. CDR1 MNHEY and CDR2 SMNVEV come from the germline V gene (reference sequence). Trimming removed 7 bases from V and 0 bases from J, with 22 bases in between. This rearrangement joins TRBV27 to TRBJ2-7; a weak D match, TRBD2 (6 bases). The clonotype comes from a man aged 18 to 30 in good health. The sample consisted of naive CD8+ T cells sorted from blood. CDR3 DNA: TGTGCCAGCACCCCTAAGGGGCGGGGATCGAGCTCCTACGAGCAGTACTTC. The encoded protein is CASTPKGRGSSSYEQYF.